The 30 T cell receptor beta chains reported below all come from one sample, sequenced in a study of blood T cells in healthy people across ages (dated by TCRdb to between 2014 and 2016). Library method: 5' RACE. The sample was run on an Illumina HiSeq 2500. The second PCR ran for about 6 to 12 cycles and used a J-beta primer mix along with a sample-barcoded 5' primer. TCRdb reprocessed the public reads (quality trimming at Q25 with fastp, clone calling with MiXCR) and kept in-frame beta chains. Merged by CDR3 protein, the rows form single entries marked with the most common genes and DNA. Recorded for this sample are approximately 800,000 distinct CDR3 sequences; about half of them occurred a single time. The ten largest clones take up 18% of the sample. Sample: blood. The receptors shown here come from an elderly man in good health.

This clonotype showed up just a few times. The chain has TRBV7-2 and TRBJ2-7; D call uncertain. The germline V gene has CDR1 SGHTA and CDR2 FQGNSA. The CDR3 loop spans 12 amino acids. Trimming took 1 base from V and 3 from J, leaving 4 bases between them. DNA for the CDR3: TGTGCCAGCAGCTTAGACCACTACGAGCAGTACTTC. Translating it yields CASSLDHYEQYF.

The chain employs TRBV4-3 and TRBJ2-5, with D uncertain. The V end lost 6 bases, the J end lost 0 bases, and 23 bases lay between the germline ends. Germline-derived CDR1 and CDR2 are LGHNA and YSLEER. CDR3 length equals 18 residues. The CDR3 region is CASSQTYGSPQNQETQYF. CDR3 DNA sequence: TGCGCCAGCAGTCAGACTTACGGGTCCCCACAGAACCAAGAGACCCAGTACTTC.

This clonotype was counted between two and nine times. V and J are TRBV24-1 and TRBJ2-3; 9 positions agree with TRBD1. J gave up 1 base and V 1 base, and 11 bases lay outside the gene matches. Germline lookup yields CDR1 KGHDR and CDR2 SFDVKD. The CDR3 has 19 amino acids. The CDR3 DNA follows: TGTGCCACCAGTGATTTAACAGGGGGCACAAGCACGGGCACAGATACGCAGTATTTT. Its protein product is CATSDLTGGTSTGTDTQYF.

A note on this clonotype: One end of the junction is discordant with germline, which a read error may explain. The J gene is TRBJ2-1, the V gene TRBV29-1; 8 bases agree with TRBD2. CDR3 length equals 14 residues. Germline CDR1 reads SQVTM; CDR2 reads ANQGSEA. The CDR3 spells CSVDPTSANNERFF. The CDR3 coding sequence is TGCAGCGTTGATCCGACTAGCGCTAACAATGAGCGGTTCTTC.

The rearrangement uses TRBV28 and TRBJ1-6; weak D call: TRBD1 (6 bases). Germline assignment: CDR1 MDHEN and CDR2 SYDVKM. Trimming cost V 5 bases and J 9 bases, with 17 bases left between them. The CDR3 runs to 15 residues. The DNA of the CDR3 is TGTGCCAGCAGTGCCCCACAGGGAGGAAGTTCACCCCTCCACTTT. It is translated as CASSAPQGGSSPLHF.

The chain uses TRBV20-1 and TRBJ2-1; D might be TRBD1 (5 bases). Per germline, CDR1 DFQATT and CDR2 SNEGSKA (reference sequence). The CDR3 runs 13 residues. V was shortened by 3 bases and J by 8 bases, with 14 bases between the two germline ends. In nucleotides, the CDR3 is TGCAGTGCTAGTCAGGGTTTCGGCCATGAGCAGTTCTTC. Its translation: CSASQGFGHEQFF.

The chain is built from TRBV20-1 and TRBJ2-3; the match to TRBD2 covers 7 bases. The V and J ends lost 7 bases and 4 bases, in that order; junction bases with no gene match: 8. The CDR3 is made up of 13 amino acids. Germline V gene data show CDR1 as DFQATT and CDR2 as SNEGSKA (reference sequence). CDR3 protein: CSGLADNADTQYF. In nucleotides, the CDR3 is TGCAGTGGTCTAGCGGATAATGCAGATACGCAGTATTTT.

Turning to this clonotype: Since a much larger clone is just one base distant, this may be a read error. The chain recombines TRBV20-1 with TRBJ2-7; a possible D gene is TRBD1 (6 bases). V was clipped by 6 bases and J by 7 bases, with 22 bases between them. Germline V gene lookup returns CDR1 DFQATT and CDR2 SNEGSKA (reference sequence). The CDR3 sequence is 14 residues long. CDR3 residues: CSANAPTGPREQYF. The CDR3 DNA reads TGCAGTGCGAACGCGCCGACAGGTCCCAGAGAGCAGTACTTC.

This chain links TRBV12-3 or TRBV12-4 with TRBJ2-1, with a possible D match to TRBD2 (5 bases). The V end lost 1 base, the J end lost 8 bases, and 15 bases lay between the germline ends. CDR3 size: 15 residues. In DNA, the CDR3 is TGTGCCAGCAGTTTAGGGGAGCTAGTCTCGCATGAGCAGTTCTTC. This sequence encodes CASSLGELVSHEQFF.

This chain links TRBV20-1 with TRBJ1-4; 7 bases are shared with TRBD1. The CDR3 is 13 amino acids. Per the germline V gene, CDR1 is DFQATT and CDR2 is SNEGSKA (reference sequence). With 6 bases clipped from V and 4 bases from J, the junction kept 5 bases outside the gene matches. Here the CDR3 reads CSARDSLNEKLFF. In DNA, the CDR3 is TGCAGTGCCAGGGACAGCCTTAATGAAAAACTGTTTTTT.

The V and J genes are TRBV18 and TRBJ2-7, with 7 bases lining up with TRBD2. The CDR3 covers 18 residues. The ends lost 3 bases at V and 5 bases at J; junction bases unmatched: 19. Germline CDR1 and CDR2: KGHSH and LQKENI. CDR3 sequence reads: CASSPDTLGGGRLDEQYF. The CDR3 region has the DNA TGTGCCAGCTCACCGGATACCCTTGGCGGGGGAAGATTGGACGAGCAGTACTTC.

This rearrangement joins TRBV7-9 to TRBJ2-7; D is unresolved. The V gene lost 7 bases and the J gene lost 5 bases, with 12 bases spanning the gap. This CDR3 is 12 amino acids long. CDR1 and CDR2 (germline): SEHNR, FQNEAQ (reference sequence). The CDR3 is CASNEVPNEQYF. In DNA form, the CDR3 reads TGTGCCAGCAATGAGGTCCCCAACGAGCAGTACTTC.

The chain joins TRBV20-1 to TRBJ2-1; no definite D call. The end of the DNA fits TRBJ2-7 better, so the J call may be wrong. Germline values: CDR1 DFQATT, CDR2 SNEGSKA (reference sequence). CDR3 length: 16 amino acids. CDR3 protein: CSARWSKGNQANEQYF. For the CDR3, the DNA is TGCAGTGCTAGATGGTCAAAGGGCAACCAGGCCAATGAGCAGTACTTC.

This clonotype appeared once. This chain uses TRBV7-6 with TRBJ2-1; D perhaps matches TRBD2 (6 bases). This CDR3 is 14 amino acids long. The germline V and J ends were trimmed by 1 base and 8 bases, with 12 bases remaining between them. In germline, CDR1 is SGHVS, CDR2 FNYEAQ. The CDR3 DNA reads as TGTGCCAGCAGCTTAGTGGCGGAGGGCGATGAGCAGTTCTTC. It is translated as CASSLVAEGDEQFF.

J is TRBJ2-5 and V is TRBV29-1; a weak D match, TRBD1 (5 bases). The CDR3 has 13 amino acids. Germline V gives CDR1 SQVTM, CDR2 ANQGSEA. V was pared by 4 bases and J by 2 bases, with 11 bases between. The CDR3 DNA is TGCAGCGTTGTGAGACAGACACAAGAGACCCAGTACTTC. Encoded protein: CSVVRQTQETQYF.

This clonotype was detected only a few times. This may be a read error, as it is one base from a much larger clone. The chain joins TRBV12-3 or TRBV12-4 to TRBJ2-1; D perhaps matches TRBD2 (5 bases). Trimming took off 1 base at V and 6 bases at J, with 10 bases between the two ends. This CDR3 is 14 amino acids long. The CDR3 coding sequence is TGTGCCAGCAGTTTAGGAGGGTTCGGCAATGAGCAGTTCTTC. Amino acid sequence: CASSLGGFGNEQFF.

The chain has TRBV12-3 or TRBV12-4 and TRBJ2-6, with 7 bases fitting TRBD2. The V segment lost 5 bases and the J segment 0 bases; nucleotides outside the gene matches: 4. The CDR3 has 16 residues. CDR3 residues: CASSEAGRSGANVLTF. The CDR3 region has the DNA TGTGCCAGCAGTGAAGCGGGGCGCTCTGGGGCCAACGTCCTGACTTTC.

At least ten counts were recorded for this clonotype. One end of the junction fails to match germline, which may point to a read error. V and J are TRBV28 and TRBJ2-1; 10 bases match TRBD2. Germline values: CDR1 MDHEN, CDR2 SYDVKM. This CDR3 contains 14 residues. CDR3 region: CASSPGLAANEQFF. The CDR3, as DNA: TGTGCTAGCAGCCCTGGACTAGCGGCCAATGAGCAGTTCTTC.

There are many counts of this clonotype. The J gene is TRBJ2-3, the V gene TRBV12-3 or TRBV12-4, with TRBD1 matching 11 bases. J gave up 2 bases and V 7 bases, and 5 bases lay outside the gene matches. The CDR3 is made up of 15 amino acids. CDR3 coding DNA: TGTGCCAGCAACGTGGACAGGGGGCCCACAGATACGCAGTATTTT. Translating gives CASNVDRGPTDTQYF.

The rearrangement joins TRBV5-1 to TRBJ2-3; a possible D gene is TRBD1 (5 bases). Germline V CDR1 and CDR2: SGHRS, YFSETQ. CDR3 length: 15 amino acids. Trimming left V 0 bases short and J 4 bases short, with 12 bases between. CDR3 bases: TGCGCCAGCAGCTTGGAGGCAGGGTTTCCAGATACGCAGTATTTT. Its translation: CASSLEAGFPDTQYF.

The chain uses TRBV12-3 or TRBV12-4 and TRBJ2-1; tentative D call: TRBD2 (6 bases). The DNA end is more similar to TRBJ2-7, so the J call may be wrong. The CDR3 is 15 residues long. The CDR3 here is CASSLSTSPYNEQYF. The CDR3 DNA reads TGTGCCAGCAGTTTGTCAACTAGCCCCTACAATGAGCAGTACTTC.

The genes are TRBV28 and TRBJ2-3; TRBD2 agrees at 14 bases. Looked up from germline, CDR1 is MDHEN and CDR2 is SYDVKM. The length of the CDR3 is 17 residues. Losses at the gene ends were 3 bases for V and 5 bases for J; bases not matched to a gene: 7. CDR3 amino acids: CASSFAGLAGVEDTQYF. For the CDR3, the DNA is TGTGCCAGCAGTTTTGCGGGACTAGCGGGAGTGGAAGATACGCAGTATTTT.

CDR3 protein: CSARDERQPFNTQYF. In nucleotides, the CDR3 is TGCAGTGCTAGAGATGAGCGCCAGCCCTTTAATACGCAGTATTTT. The chain links TRBV20-1 to TRBJ2-3; D call uncertain. V lost 0 bases to trimming and J lost 7 bases, with 17 bases between them. CDR3 size: 15 residues. Germline CDR1 is DFQATT and CDR2 is SNEGSKA (reference sequence).

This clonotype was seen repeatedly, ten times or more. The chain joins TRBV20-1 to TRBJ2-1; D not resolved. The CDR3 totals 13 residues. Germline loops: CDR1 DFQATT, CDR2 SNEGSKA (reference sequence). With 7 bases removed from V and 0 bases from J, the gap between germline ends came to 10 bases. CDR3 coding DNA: TGCAGTGTAAAGTACGGCTCCTACAATGAGCAGTTCTTC. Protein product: CSVKYGSYNEQFF.

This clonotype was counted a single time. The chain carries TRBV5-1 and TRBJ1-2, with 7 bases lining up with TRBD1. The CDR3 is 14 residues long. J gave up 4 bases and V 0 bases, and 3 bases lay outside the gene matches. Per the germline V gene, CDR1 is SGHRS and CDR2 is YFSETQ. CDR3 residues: CASSLGGQFYGYTF. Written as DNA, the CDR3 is TGCGCCAGCAGCTTGGGGGGACAGTTCTATGGCTACACCTTC.

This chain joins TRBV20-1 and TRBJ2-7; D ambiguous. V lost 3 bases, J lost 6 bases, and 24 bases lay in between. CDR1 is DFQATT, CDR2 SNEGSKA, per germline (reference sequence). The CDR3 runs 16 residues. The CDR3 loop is CSARDTQKGLRLEQYF. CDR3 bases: TGCAGTGCTAGGGATACTCAGAAGGGCTTAAGGCTCGAGCAGTACTTC.

The CDR3 here is CSVEGGAAYNEQYF. The CDR3 DNA is TGCAGCGTTGAAGGGGGGGCCGCCTACAATGAGCAGTACTTC. The chain has TRBV29-1 and TRBJ2-5, with D possibly being TRBD1 or TRBD2 (6 bases each). This CDR3 has 14 amino acids. Germline assignment: CDR1 SQVTM and CDR2 ANQGSEA. With 1 base removed from V and 11 bases from J, the gap between germline ends came to 20 bases.

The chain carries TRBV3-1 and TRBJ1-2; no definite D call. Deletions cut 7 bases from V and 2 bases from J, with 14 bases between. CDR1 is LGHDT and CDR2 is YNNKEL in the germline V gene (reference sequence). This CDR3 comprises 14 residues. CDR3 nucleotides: TGTGCCAGCACGCCAAAACCGGTAAACTATGGCTACACCTTC. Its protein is CASTPKPVNYGYTF.

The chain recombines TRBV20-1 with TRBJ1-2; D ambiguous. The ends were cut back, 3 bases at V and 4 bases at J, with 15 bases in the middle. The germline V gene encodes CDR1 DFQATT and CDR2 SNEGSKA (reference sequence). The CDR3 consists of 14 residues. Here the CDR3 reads CSASVRESGYGYTF. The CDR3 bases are TGCAGTGCTAGTGTAAGAGAGAGCGGCTATGGCTACACCTTC.

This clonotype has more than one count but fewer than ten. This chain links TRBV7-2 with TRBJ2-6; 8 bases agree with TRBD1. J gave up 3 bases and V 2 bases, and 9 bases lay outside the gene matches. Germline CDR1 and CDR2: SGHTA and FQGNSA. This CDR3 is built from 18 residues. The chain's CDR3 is CASSLTRQGRSGANVLTF. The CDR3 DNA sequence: TGTGCCAGCAGCTTAACAAGACAGGGGCGTAGTGGGGCCAACGTCCTGACTTTC. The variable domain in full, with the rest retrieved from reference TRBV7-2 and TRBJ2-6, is GAGVSQSPSNKVTEKGKDVELRCDPISGHTALYWYRQSLGQGLEFLIYFQGNSAPDKSGLPSDRFSAERTGGSVSTLTIQRTQQEDSAVYLCASSLTRQGRSGANVLTFGAGSRLTVL.